Listed here is a single TCR beta chain. What it recognizes is unknown. Preparing the TCRbeta library involved the use of unique molecular identifiers. TCRdb ran MiXCR on the PCR reads and lists one entry per CDR3 protein. The data show under 450,000 distinct CDR3 sequences, 15% to 20% seen once. This entry belongs to a study of T-cell reconstitution after alpha-beta-depleted transplantation in children. Study findings and constraints: TCRbeta diversity was high at day 60 in some patients (a result of surviving recipient T cells and thymic progenitors). T-cell numbers and diversity one year post-transplant derived largely from freshly generated T cells. In patients about two months after transplant, alpha-beta T cells reportedly arose from several hundred expanded graft clones.

The CDR3 loop spans 12 amino acids. Trimming took off 6 bases at V and 7 bases at J, with 15 bases between the two ends. Germline loops: CDR1 SQVTM, CDR2 ANQGSEA. Sequencing was performed on PBMCs, mostly from graft donor cells, taken 360 days after TCRalphabeta/CD19-depleted stem cell transplant. This TCR came from a boy less than two years old who had a stem cell transplant for Wiskott-Aldrich syndrome, so the T cells may come from the graft donor. The rearrangement links TRBV29-1 to TRBJ1-1, with a tentative D call TRBD1 (6 bases). The CDR3 loop is CSVETGGNEAFF. The DNA of the CDR3 is TGCAGCGTAGAGACAGGAGGAAATGAAGCTTTCTTT.